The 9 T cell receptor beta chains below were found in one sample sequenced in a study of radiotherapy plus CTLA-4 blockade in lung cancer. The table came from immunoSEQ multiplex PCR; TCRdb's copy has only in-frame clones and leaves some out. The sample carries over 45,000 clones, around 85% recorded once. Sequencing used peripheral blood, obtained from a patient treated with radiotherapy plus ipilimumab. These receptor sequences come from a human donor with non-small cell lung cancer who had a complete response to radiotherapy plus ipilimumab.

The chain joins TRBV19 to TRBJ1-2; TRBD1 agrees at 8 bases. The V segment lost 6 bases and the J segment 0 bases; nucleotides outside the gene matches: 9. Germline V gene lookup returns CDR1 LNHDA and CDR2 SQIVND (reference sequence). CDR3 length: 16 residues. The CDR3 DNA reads TGTGCCAGTAGGGCGACAGGGGACCCAGCTAACTATGGCTACACCTTC. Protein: CASRATGDPANYGYTF. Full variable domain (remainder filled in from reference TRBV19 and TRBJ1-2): DGGITQSPKYLFRKEGQNVTLSCEQNLNHDAMYWYRQDPGQGLRLIYYSQIVNDFQKGDIAEGYSVSREKKESFPLTVTSAQKNPTAFYLCASRATGDPANYGYTFGSGTRLTVV.

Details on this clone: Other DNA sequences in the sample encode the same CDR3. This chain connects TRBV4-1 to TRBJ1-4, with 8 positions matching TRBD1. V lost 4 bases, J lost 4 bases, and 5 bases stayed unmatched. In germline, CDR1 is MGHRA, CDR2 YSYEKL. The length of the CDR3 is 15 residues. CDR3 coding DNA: TGCGCCAGCAGCCCCGGACAGGGCGATAATGAAAAACTGTTTTTT. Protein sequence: CASSPGQGDNEKLFF.

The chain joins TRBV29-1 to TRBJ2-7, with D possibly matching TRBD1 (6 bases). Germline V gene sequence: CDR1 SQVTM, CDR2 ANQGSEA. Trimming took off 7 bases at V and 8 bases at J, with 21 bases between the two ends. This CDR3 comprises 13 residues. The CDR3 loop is CSALTGIRGKQYF. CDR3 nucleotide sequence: TGCAGCGCTCTAACAGGGATCCGTGGCAAGCAGTACTTC.

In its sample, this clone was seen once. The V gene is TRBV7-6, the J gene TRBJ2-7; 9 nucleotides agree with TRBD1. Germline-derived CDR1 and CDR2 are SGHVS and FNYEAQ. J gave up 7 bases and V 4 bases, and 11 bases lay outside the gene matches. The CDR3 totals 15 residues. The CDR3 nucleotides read TGTGCCAGCAGCTCTCCCGGGACAGGGTTAAGGGAGCAGTACTTC. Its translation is CASSSPGTGLREQYF.

The CDR3 DNA follows: TGCGCCAGCAGCTTGGGTAGCGGGAGAGAGACCCAGTACTTC. Its protein product is CASSLGSGRETQYF. V and J are TRBV5-1 and TRBJ2-5, with 9 bases that match TRBD2. This CDR3 comprises 14 residues. From germline, CDR1 is SGHRS and CDR2 YFSETQ. J gave up 4 bases and V 0 bases, and 1 base lay outside the gene matches.

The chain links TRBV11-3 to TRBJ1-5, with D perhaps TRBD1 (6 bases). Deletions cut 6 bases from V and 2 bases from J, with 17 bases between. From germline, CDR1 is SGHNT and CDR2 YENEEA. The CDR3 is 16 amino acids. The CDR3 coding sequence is TGTGCCAGCAGACCGGCCCCACAGGGACGCAATCAGCCCCAGCATTTT. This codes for CASRPAPQGRNQPQHF.

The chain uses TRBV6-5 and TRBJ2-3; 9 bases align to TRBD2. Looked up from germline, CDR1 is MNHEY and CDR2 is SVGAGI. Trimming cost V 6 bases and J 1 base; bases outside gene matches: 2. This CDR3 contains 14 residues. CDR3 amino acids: CASSLAGRTDTQYF. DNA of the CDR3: TGTGCCAGCAGCCTAGCGGGACGCACAGATACGCAGTATTTT.

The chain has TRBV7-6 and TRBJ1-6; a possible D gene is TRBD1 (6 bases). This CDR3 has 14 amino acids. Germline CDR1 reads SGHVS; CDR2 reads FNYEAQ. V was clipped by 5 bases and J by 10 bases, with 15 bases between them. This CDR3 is CASSPRTDYSPLHF. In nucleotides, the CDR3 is TGTGCCAGCAGCCCGAGGACAGACTACTCACCCCTCCACTTT. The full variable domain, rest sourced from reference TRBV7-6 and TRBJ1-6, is GAGVSQSPRYKVTKRGQDVALRCDPISGHVSLYWYRQALGQGPEFLTYFNYEAQQDKSGLPNDRFSAERPEGSISTLTIQRTEQRDSAMYRCASSPRTDYSPLHFGNGTRLTVT.

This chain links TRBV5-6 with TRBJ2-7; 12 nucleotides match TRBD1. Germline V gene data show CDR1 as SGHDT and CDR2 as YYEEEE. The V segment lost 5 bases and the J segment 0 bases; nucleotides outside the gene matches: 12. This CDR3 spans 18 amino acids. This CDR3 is CASRSTAGQGASSYEQYF. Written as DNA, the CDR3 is TGTGCCAGCAGATCAACCGCGGGACAGGGGGCCAGCTCCTACGAGCAGTACTTC.